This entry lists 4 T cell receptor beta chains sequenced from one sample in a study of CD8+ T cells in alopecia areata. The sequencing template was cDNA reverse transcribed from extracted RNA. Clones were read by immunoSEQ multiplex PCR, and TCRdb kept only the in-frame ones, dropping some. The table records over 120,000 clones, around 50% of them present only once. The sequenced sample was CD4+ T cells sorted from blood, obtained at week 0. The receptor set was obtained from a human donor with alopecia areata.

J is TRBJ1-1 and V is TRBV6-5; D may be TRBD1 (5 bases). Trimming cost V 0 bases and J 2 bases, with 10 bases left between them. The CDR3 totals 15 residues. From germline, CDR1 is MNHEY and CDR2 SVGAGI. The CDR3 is CASSYSPGTNTEAFF. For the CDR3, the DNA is TGTGCCAGCAGTTACTCGCCAGGGACTAACACTGAAGCTTTCTTT.

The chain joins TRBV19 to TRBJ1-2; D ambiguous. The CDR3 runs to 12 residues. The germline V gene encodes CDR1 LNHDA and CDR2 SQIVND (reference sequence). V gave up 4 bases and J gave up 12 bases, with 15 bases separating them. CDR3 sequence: CASSTWTGKNTF. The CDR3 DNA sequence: TGTGCCAGTAGTACATGGACGGGAAAAAACACCTTC.

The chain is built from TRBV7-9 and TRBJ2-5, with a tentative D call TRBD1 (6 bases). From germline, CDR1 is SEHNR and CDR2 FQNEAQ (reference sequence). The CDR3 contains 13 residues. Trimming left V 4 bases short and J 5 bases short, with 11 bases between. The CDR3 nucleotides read TGTGCCAGCAGCTCAGGGGATTGGGAGACCCAGTACTTC. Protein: CASSSGDWETQYF.

The CDR3 is CASSLTGLYGYTF. The DNA of the CDR3 is TGTGCCAGCAGCCTGACAGGGCTCTATGGCTACACCTTC. The chain is built from TRBV7-9 and TRBJ1-2; 7 nucleotides match TRBD1. Germline lookup yields CDR1 SEHNR and CDR2 FQNEAQ (reference sequence). Trimming at V came to 5 bases and at J to 4 bases, leaving 4 bases not matched to a gene. The CDR3 loop spans 13 amino acids.